The entry below gives a single TCR beta chain sequence along with its context. Produced via immunoSEQ multiplex PCR; TCRdb's table is partial and in-frame only. This sample carries some 200,000 clones, roughly four fifths of them seen once, and the ten largest clones take roughly 8%. These data are taken from a study of blood T cell repertoires in COVID-19. Study context: Sample material is recorded as cDNA or gDNA derived from T cells, B-cell-depleted T cells, or PBMCs.

The CDR3 totals 15 residues. Germline trimming cut 4 bases from V and 3 bases from J; bases unmatched to any gene: 6. Germline V gene sequence: CDR1 SEHNR, CDR2 FQNEAQ (reference sequence). The chain recombines TRBV7-9 with TRBJ1-3, with 7 positions matching TRBD1. This clonotype was obtained from a woman aged 45-65 years with active or convalescent COVID-19. Sequencing was done on a sample of peripheral blood. The CDR3 spells CASSSQGVVGNTIYF. CDR3 nucleotides: TGTGCCAGCAGCTCCCAGGGGGTGGTTGGAAACACCATATATTTT.